This T cell receptor beta chain came from a study of cytomegalovirus exposure and HLA in healthy donors (dated by TCRdb to the late 2010s). Context from the whole study: According to a later analysis, the 120 validation repertoires were produced on the same platform as the roughly 600 repertoires of the first cohort. The aim of the study was to test whether cataloging public T cell receptors could identify signatures of past pathogen exposure. Along with the roughly 670-subject first cohort, a separate validation cohort of roughly 110 different subjects was used. High-throughput TCR immunosequencing, statistical association of individual TCRs with disease status, and machine learning were combined to predict cytomegalovirus infection status.

Trimming accounts for 0 bases at V and 2 bases at J, while the number of junction bases matched to no gene is 11. The germline V gene specifies LGHNA as CDR1 and YNFKEQ as CDR2. The CDR3 holds 18 amino acids from the cysteine to the phenylalanine. CDR3 DNA only is kept here, 54 bases in frame from base 1. Study-wide conclusions, independent of this receptor: The study listed approximately 160 TCR beta chains as associated with cytomegalovirus. The classifier was reported to diagnose cytomegalovirus status with high specificity and sensitivity in both the original and validation cohorts. A later analysis lacked HLA typing for the validation cohort, so it scored co-occurrence in that cohort across all 130 or so repertoires. A few of the identified cytomegalovirus-associated TCR beta chains were confirmed in vitro to be specific for cytomegalovirus antigens. A later analysis found that TCRs clustered in the first cohort also tended to co-occur in the 120 or so validation repertoires, with just under 95% of cluster scores above 0. Across donors, most TCR sequences were observed very rarely, whereas some public TCRs were present in many individuals. It was suggested by the authors that the approach could potentially be generalized to other disease states and immunological phenotypes.

The donors were included in the validation cohort of around 120 subjects, a group kept apart from the approximately 690-subject first cohort. Remarks on this clone: This clone's antigen is unknown. Base qualities are not provided; no much larger clone lies one nucleotide away.

Libraries were made using the immunoSEQ multiplex PCR assay. The authors' pipeline ran thus. A statistical classification framework was built for diagnosing cytomegalovirus status from the catalog of TCR beta chain sequences. TCRdb took this table from immuneACCESS and kept in-frame rearrangements with V and J called. Such tables lack part of the clones; where checked against another copy, unresolved V genes explain under half of the gap, and the rest is unexplained. V and J calls and clone size are copied from that table; D and trimming were computed from the DNA. Present in this sample are tens of thousands of clones, about 93% of which were seen just once. The ten largest clones take up under 2% of the sample.

The chain uses TRBV4-2 and TRBJ2-3; 7 junctional bases match TRBD2. Sequencing was done on a sample of PBMCs. This receptor was identified in a woman aged 18-30 years in good health and CMV-seropositive. The bases are TGTGCCAGCAGCCAAGAGGGGGGGTCTGTCAGAGCCACAGATACGCAGTATTTT. Its amino acids are CASSQEGGSVRATDTQYF.